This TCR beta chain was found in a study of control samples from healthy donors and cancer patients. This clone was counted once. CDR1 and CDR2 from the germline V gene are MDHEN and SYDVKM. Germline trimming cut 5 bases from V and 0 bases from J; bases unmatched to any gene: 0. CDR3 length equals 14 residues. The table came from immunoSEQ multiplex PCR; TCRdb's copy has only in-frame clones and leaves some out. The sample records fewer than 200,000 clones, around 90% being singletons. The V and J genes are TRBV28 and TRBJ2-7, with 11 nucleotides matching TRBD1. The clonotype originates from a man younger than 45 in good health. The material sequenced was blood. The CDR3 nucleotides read TGTGCCAGCAGTGGGACAGGGGGCTCCTACGAGCAGTACTTC. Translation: CASSGTGGSYEQYF.